Presented here are 32 T cell receptor beta chains from one specimen sequenced in a study of CD8+ T cells in alopecia areata. The treatment: oral pan-JAK inhibitor, 5-10 mg twice daily. Extraction and reverse transcription of RNA yielded cDNA as the sequencing template. Assay: immunoSEQ multiplex PCR; the TCRdb copy retains only in-frame clones and omits some. The data contain around 180,000 clones, about three fifths of them singletons. Sequences were derived from CD4+ T cells sorted from blood, sampled around week 49, from a patient treated with tofacitinib. The receptor set was obtained from a human donor with alopecia areata.

The CDR3 loop reads CSADRGPGNEQFF. CDR3 nucleotides: TGCAGCGCCGACAGGGGGCCAGGCAATGAGCAGTTCTTC. The V call is TRBV29-1, the J call TRBJ2-1; 10 nucleotides align to TRBD1. J gave up 6 bases and V 7 bases, and 6 bases lay outside the gene matches. There are 13 residues in the CDR3. Germline CDR1 is SQVTM and CDR2 is ANQGSEA.

This chain joins TRBV29-1 and TRBJ1-2, with TRBD1 as a possible D gene (6 bases). The CDR3 spans 12 residues. The V end was cut by 3 bases, the J end by 4 bases, with 9 bases between. The germline V gene encodes CDR1 SQVTM and CDR2 ANQGSEA. The CDR3 protein is CSVDQGGYGYTF. Written as DNA, the CDR3 is TGCAGCGTTGATCAAGGGGGCTATGGCTACACCTTC.

This clone was recorded a few times. CDR3 sequence: CASGLGFTGELFF. Written as DNA, the CDR3 is TGTGCTAGTGGTTTGGGATTCACCGGGGAGCTGTTTTTT. The genes are TRBV12-5 and TRBJ2-2, with D hard to call. Germline V gene lookup returns CDR1 LGHNT and CDR2 FRNRAP. Trimming removed 1 base at V and 4 bases at J, with 4 bases between. CDR3 length: 13 amino acids.

The V and J genes are TRBV12-5 and TRBJ2-1; TRBD2 aligns across 8 bases. The junction had 9 bases not matched to a gene; V was cut back by 2 bases and J by 0 bases. The CDR3 has 18 amino acids. Germline values: CDR1 LGHNT, CDR2 FRNRAP. CDR3 sequence reads: CASGLPSKTSGSYNEQFF. The CDR3 DNA follows: TGTGCTAGTGGTTTGCCCTCAAAAACTAGCGGCTCCTACAATGAGCAGTTCTTC.

J is TRBJ2-5 and V is TRBV5-1; 7 bases fit TRBD2. This CDR3 has 15 residues. Germline lookup yields CDR1 SGHRS and CDR2 YFSETQ. V was pared by 0 bases and J by 2 bases, with 4 bases of the junction left unmatched. Here the CDR3 reads CASSLVGTTQETQYF. CDR3 DNA: TGCGCCAGCAGCTTGGTGGGGACTACTCAAGAGACCCAGTACTTC.

J is TRBJ2-3 and V is TRBV20-1; D remains unclear. Germline CDR1 DFQATT, CDR2 SNEGSKA (reference sequence). The V end lost 4 bases, the J end lost 8 bases, and 10 bases lay between the germline ends. The CDR3 runs 11 residues. CDR3 sequence (DNA): TGCAGTGCTACCCCGAGTGGTACGCAGTATTTT. Encoded protein: CSATPSGTQYF.

This rearrangement joins TRBV29-1 to TRBJ2-5; D may be TRBD2 (5 bases). The CDR3 totals 12 residues. Germline V gene data show CDR1 as SQVTM and CDR2 as ANQGSEA. Trimming removed 4 bases at V and 3 bases at J, with 9 bases between. The CDR3 region has the DNA TGCAGCGTTGGGCGAGGGAAAGAGACCCAGTACTTC. This gives the protein CSVGRGKETQYF.

The chain combines TRBV19 with TRBJ2-5; tentative D call: TRBD2 (5 bases). V was clipped by 9 bases and J by 1 base, with 18 bases between them. In germline, CDR1 is LNHDA, CDR2 SQIVND (reference sequence). The CDR3 length is 15 residues. CDR3 coding DNA: TGTGCCAGCACTCGGGATACGGCCCGCCAAGAGACCCAGTACTTC. Translation: CASTRDTARQETQYF.

The rearrangement joins TRBV7-2 to TRBJ2-3; 11 positions agree with TRBD2. Germline CDR1 is SGHTA and CDR2 is FQGNSA. This CDR3 region has 16 residues. Unmatched junction bases numbered 6, after V lost 1 base and J lost 6 bases. CDR3: CASSLDSGGASDTQYF. For the CDR3, the DNA is TGTGCCAGCAGCTTAGATAGCGGGGGGGCTTCGGATACGCAGTATTTT.

This clone was seen more than once but under ten times. The rearrangement uses TRBV29-1 and TRBJ2-5; D remains unclear. The germline V gene encodes CDR1 SQVTM and CDR2 ANQGSEA. CDR3 length: 11 amino acids. V was pared by 3 bases and J by 9 bases, with 11 bases between. The CDR3 DNA follows: TGCAGCGTTGACCGAAGTGGAGCCCAGTACTTC. Translation: CSVDRSGAQYF.

The CDR3 loop reads CASSLAGTYEQYF. CDR3 bases: TGTGCCAGCAGCTTGGCCGGAACCTACGAGCAGTACTTC. The chain employs TRBV5-6 and TRBJ2-7; the D is unclear. CDR1 is SGHDT and CDR2 is YYEEEE in the germline V gene. The CDR3 consists of 13 residues. V was shortened by 0 bases and J by 2 bases, with 6 bases between the two germline ends.

CDR3 amino acids: CASSWVRGAQETQYF. CDR3 DNA: TGTGCCAGCAGCTGGGTCAGGGGGGCTCAAGAGACCCAGTACTTC. The V and J genes are TRBV5-6 and TRBJ2-5; TRBD1 is a possible D gene (7 bases). The V end was cut by 3 bases, the J end by 2 bases, with 14 bases between. Germline V gene lookup returns CDR1 SGHDT and CDR2 YYEEEE. The CDR3 totals 15 residues.

The chain is built from TRBV29-1 and TRBJ1-1; D not resolved. The CDR3 is made up of 12 amino acids. The germline V gene has CDR1 SQVTM and CDR2 ANQGSEA. The V gene lost 6 bases and the J gene lost 0 bases, with 8 bases spanning the gap. The CDR3 DNA sequence: TGCAGCGTAAAGACACTGAACACTGAAGCTTTCTTT. This codes for CSVKTLNTEAFF.

This clone came up a few times. A junction end diverges from the germline sequence, so it may reflect a read error. The CDR3 spells CASSYSAAGGYPF. For the CDR3, the DNA is TGTGCCAGCAGTTACTCTGCGGCAGGGGGCTATCCTTTT. The chain uses TRBV6-5 and TRBJ1-1; 8 nucleotides align to TRBD1. The germline gives CDR1 MNHEY, CDR2 SVGAGI. CDR3 size: 13 residues.

The chain couples TRBV30 to TRBJ2-2, with no clear D. The V gene lost 0 bases and the J gene lost 6 bases, with 5 bases spanning the gap. This CDR3 has 12 residues. Germline V CDR1 and CDR2: GTSNPN, SVGIG (reference sequence). CDR3 loop: CAWSVLAGELFF. Written as DNA, the CDR3 is TGTGCCTGGAGTGTATTGGCCGGGGAGCTGTTTTTT.

J is TRBJ1-6 and V is TRBV18; 10 positions agree with TRBD1. V lost 5 bases to trimming and J lost 14 bases; unmatched junction nucleotides: 15. From germline, CDR1 is KGHSH and CDR2 LQKENI. This CDR3 is 16 amino acids long. The CDR3 region is CASSTGVGQGSLALHF. The CDR3 DNA is TGTGCCAGCTCAACCGGAGTGGGACAGGGGAGCTTAGCCCTCCACTTT. The complete variable domain, with remaining parts taken from reference TRBV18 and TRBJ1-6, reads NAGVMQNPRHLVRRRGQEARLRCSPMKGHSHVYWYRQLPEEGLKFMVYLQKENIIDESGMPKERFSAEFPKEGPSILRIQQVVRGDSAAYFCASSTGVGQGSLALHFGNGTRLTVT.

V usage is TRBV5-1 and J usage is TRBJ2-5; either TRBD1 or TRBD2 may supply D (7 bases each). The V gene's germline CDR1 is SGHRS and CDR2 YFSETQ. This CDR3 is built from 15 residues. V gave up 6 bases and J gave up 0 bases, with 15 bases separating them. CDR3 sequence reads: CASTPGGGNQETQYF. CDR3 bases: TGCGCCAGCACCCCAGGGGGGGGAAACCAAGAGACCCAGTACTTC.

This chain links TRBV5-6 with TRBJ2-7; no definite D call. There are 14 residues in the CDR3. The V end was cut by 0 bases, the J end by 0 bases, with 7 bases between. Germline-derived CDR1 and CDR2 are SGHDT and YYEEEE. In DNA, the CDR3 is TGTGCCAGCAGCTTGGGTGAAGTCTCCTACGAGCAGTACTTC. It translates to CASSLGEVSYEQYF.

This clone was seen only a few times. The V call is TRBV29-1, the J call TRBJ1-2; D is unresolved. V was cut by 4 bases and J by 2 bases, with 8 bases left in between. In germline, CDR1 is SQVTM, CDR2 ANQGSEA. The CDR3 runs 12 residues. The CDR3 reads CSVGSENYGYTF. CDR3 bases: TGCAGCGTTGGGTCCGAAAACTATGGCTACACCTTC.

The chain couples TRBV29-1 to TRBJ1-1, with TRBD1 as a possible D gene (6 bases). The V end lost 4 bases, the J end lost 1 base, and 16 bases lay between the germline ends. The germline V gene encodes CDR1 SQVTM and CDR2 ANQGSEA. CDR3 length equals 15 residues. The DNA of the CDR3 is TGCAGCGTTGCAAAGAGACAGGCGAGGAACACTGAAGCTTTCTTT. This translates into CSVAKRQARNTEAFF.

The J gene is TRBJ1-1, the V gene TRBV30; perhaps TRBD1 as D (6 bases). V shed 4 bases and J shed 0 bases, with 12 bases lying between them. CDR1 GTSNPN and CDR2 SVGIG come from the germline V gene (reference sequence). The CDR3 extends over 14 amino acids. The CDR3 is CAWIRQAMNTEAFF. Written as DNA, the CDR3 is TGTGCCTGGATAAGACAGGCTATGAACACTGAAGCTTTCTTT.

This clone was counted only a few times. The chain has TRBV7-3 and TRBJ2-1, with D unresolved. This CDR3 has 14 residues. CDR1 SGHTA and CDR2 FQGTGA come from the germline V gene. V was shortened by 2 bases and J by 6 bases, with 11 bases between the two germline ends. Written as DNA, the CDR3 is TGTGCCAGCAGCTTAGAAACTATGCGCAATGAGCAGTTCTTC. The encoded protein is CASSLETMRNEQFF.

This clone was detected a few times. The rearrangement uses TRBV29-1 and TRBJ1-1; D not certain. With 1 base removed from V and 4 bases from J, the gap between germline ends came to 10 bases. CDR3 size: 13 residues. Germline V gene lookup returns CDR1 SQVTM and CDR2 ANQGSEA. In nucleotides, the CDR3 is TGCAGCGTTGAAGCCGTATATAGCACTGAAGCTTTCTTT. Encoded protein: CSVEAVYSTEAFF.

The chain combines TRBV30 with TRBJ1-4; TRBD1 matches 8 bases. V dropped 6 bases and J dropped 8; count of bases not matched to a gene: 5. Germline CDR1 reads GTSNPN; CDR2 reads SVGIG (reference sequence). The CDR3 runs 12 residues. Here the CDR3 DNA reads TGTGCCTGCCGGACAGGGAACGAAAAACTGTTTTTT. Translating gives CACRTGNEKLFF.

The chain links TRBV10-3 to TRBJ1-6; D is ambiguous. Germline-derived CDR1 and CDR2 are ENHRY and SYGVKD. V gave up 4 bases and J gave up 14 bases, with 15 bases separating them. This CDR3 contains 13 residues. The chain's CDR3 is CAISGEPGRSLHF. DNA for the CDR3: TGTGCCATCAGTGGAGAGCCCGGTCGGTCCCTCCACTTT.

The chain is built from TRBV9 and TRBJ2-3; weak D call: TRBD1 (5 bases). Trimming pared 0 bases from V and 0 bases from J, leaving 8 bases between. Germline CDR1 SGDLS, CDR2 YYNGEE. CDR3 length equals 15 residues. DNA for the CDR3: TGTGCCAGCAGCGTAGGGACAAGTAGCACAGATACGCAGTATTTT. Its translation is CASSVGTSSTDTQYF. Full variable domain (missing parts from reference TRBV9 and TRBJ2-3): DSGVTQTPKHLITATGQRVTLRCSPRSGDLSVYWYQQSLDQGLQFLIQYYNGEERAKGNILERFSAQQFPDLHSELNLSSLELGDSALYFCASSVGTSSTDTQYFGPGTRLTVL.

V gene TRBV20-1 combines with J gene TRBJ1-2, with a possible D match to TRBD1 (6 bases). This CDR3 has 11 amino acids. Trimming removed 7 bases from V and 7 bases from J, with 13 bases in between. CDR1 and CDR2 (germline): DFQATT, SNEGSKA (reference sequence). The CDR3 reads CSVDRPFGYTF. The CDR3 region has the DNA TGCAGTGTGGACAGACCCTTTGGCTACACCTTC.

The DNA for the CDR3 is TGCAGCGTTTGGGACAATGAGCAGTTCTTC. Translated: CSVWDNEQFF. The chain recombines TRBV29-1 with TRBJ2-1, with D unclear. Trimming cost V 5 bases and J 5 bases, with 4 bases left between them. The CDR3 loop spans 10 amino acids. Per germline, CDR1 SQVTM and CDR2 ANQGSEA.

This chain's CDR3 is CAWNGDNYGYTF. CDR3 sequence (DNA): TGTGCCTGGAATGGGGATAACTATGGCTACACCTTC. The rearrangement uses TRBV30 and TRBJ1-2; no clear D. CDR1 and CDR2 from the germline V gene are GTSNPN and SVGIG (reference sequence). The CDR3 is 12 residues long. With 4 bases removed from V and 1 base from J, the gap between germline ends came to 7 bases.

The chain links TRBV29-1 to TRBJ1-1; D uncertain. Germline V gene sequence: CDR1 SQVTM, CDR2 ANQGSEA. The germline V and J ends were trimmed by 4 bases and 1 base, with 4 bases remaining between them. The CDR3 totals 11 residues. In DNA form, the CDR3 reads TGCAGCGTTGTGGCGAACACTGAAGCTTTCTTT. Amino acids: CSVVANTEAFF. The entire variable domain, with the rest obtained from reference TRBV29-1 and TRBJ1-1, is as follows: SAVISQKPSRDICQRGTSLTIQCQVDSQVTMMFWYRQQPGQSLTLIATANQGSEATYESGFVIDKFPISRPNLTFSTLTVSNMSPEDSSIYLCSVVANTEAFFGQGTRLTVV.

The V call is TRBV5-4, the J call TRBJ2-5; tentatively, D is TRBD2 (5 bases). Germline assignment: CDR1 SGHNT and CDR2 YYREEE (reference sequence). Trimming cost V 4 bases and J 8 bases, with 9 bases left between them. The CDR3 extends over 11 amino acids. CDR3: CASSRGTTQYF. CDR3 DNA: TGTGCCAGCAGCCGGGGTACAACCCAGTACTTC.

This chain connects TRBV7-9 to TRBJ2-7, with D possibly being TRBD1 (6 bases). CDR3 length equals 13 residues. The V gene's germline CDR1 is SEHNR and CDR2 FQNEAQ (reference sequence). V lost 3 bases, J lost 5 bases, and 11 bases lay in between. The DNA of the CDR3 is TGTGCCAGCAGCTTGGGGGCAGGGAACGAGCAGTACTTC. This codes for CASSLGAGNEQYF.